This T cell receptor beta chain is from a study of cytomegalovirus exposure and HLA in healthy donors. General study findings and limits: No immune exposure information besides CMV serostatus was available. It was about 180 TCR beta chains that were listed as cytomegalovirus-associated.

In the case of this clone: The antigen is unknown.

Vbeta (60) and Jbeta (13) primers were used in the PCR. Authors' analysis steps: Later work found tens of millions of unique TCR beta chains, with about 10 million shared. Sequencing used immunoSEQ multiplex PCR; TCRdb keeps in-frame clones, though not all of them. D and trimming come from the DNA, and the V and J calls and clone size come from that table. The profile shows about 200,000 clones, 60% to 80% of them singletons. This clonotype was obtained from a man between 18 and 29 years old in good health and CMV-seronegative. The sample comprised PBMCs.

This CDR3 is CASSQENYPTGNTIYF. DNA of the CDR3: TGTGCCAGCAGCCAAGAAAACTATCCCACTGGAAACACCATATATTTT. The chain uses TRBV4-2 and TRBJ1-3; D not resolved. Trimming took 0 bases from V and 2 from J, leaving 11 bases between them. The CDR3 consists of 16 residues. The germline V gene encodes CDR1 LGHNA and CDR2 YNFKEQ.